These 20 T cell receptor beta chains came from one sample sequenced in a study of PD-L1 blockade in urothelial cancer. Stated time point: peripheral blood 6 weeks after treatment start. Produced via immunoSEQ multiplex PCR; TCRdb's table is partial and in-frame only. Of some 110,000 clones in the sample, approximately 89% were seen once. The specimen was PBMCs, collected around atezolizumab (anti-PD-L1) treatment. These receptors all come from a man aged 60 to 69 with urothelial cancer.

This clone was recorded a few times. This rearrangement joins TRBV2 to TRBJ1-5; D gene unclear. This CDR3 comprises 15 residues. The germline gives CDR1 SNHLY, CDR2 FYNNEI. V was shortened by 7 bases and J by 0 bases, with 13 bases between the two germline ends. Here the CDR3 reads CASTEGGYSNQPQHF. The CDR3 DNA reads TGTGCCAGCACCGAGGGAGGGTATAGCAATCAGCCCCAGCATTTT.

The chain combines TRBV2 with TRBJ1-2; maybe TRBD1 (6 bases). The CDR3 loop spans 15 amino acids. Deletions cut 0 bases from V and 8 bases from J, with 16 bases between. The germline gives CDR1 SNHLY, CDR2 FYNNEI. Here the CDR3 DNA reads TGTGCCAGCAGTGAAGCGAGGGGGGGTATTGGCGGCTACACCTTC. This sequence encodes CASSEARGGIGGYTF.

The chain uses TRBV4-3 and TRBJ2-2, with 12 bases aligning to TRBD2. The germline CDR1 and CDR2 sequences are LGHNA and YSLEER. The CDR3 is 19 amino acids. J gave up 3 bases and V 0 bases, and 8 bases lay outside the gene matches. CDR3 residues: CASSQDLLAGGQHTGELFF. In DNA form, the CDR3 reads TGCGCCAGCAGCCAAGATTTGCTAGCGGGAGGGCAGCACACCGGGGAGCTGTTTTTT.

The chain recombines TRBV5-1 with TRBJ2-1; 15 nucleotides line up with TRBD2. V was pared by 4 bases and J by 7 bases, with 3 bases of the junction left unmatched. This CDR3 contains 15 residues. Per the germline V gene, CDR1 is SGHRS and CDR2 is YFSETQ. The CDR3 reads CASSHGTSGRNEQFF. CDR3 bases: TGCGCCAGCAGCCACGGGACTAGCGGGAGGAATGAGCAGTTCTTC.

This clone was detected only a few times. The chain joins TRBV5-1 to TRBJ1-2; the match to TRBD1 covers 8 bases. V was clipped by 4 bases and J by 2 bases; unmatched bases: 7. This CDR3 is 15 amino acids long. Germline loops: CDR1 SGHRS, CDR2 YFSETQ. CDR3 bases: TGCGCCAGCAGCGCTGGACAGGGAGGGAACTATGGCTACACCTTC. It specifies CASSAGQGGNYGYTF.

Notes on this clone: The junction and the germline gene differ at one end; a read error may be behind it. The CDR3 DNA follows: TGCGCCAGCAGCGAAGACAGGTACGTCACTGAAGCTTTCTTT. As protein: CASSEDRYVTEAFF. The rearrangement links TRBV4-3 to TRBJ1-1, with D tentatively TRBD1 (6 bases). CDR1 is LGHNA and CDR2 is YSLEER in the germline V gene. The CDR3 consists of 14 residues.

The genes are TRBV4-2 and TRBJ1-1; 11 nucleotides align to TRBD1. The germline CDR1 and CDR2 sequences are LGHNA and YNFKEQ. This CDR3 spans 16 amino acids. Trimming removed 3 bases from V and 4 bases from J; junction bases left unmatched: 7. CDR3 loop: CASSQVPGQGGTEAFF. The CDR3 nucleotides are TGTGCCAGCAGCCAGGTTCCGGGACAGGGGGGCACTGAAGCTTTCTTT.

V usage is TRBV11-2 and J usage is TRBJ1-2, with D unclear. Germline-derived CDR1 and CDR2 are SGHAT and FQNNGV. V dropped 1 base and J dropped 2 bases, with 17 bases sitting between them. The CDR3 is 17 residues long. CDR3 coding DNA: TGTGCCAGCAGCTTAGTCTTCGTCGGGTCCCCAAACTATGGCTACACCTTC. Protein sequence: CASSLVFVGSPNYGYTF.

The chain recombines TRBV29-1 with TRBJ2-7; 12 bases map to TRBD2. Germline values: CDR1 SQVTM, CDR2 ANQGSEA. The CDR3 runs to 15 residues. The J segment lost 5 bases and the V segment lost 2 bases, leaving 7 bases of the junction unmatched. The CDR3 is CSVESRLAGVHEQYF. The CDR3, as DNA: TGCAGCGTTGAATCTAGACTAGCGGGAGTCCACGAGCAGTACTTC.

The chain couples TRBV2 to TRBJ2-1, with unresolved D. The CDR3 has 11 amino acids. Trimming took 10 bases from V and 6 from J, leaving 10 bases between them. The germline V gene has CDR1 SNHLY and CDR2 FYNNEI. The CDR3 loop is CATRLGNEQFF. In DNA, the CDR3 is TGTGCCACCCGTCTCGGCAATGAGCAGTTCTTC.

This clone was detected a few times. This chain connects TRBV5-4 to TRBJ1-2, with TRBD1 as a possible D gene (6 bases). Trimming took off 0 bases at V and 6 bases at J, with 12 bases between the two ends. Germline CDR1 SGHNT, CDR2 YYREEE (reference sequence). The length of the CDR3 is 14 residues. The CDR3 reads CASSLDGGLNGYTF. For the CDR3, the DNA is TGTGCCAGCAGCTTGGACGGGGGGCTTAATGGCTACACCTTC.

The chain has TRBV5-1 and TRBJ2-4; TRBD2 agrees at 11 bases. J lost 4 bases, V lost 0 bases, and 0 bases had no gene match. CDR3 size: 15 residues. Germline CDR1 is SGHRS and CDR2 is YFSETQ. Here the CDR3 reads CASSLGLAGKNIQYF. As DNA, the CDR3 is TGCGCCAGCAGCTTGGGACTAGCGGGGAAAAACATTCAGTACTTC.

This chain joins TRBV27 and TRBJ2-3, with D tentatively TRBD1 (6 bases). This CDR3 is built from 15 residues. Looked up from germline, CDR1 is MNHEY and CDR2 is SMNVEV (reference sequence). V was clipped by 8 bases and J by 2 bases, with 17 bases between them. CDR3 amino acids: CASSPRDTYTDTQYF. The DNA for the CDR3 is TGTGCCAGCTCCCCCCGGGACACATACACAGATACGCAGTATTTT.

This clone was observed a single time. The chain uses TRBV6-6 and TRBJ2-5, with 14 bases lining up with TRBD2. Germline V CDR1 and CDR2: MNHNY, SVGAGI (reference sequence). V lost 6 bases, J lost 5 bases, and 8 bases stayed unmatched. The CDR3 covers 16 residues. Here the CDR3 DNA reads TGTGCCAGCAGGACCCGGGGACTAGCGGGAGTGGAGACCCAGTACTTC. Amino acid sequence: CASRTRGLAGVETQYF.

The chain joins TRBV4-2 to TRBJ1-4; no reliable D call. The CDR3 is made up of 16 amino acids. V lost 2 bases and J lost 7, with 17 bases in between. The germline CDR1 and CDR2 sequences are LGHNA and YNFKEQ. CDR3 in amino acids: CASSQSVGGIGEKLFF. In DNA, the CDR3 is TGTGCCAGCAGCCAATCCGTAGGCGGGATCGGTGAAAAACTGTTTTTT.

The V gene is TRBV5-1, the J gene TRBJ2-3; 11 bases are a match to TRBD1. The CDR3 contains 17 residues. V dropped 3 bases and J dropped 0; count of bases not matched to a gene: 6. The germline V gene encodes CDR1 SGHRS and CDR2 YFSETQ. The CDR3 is CASSSDRGLTSTDTQYF. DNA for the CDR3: TGCGCCAGCAGCTCGGACAGGGGGCTAACTAGCACAGATACGCAGTATTTT.

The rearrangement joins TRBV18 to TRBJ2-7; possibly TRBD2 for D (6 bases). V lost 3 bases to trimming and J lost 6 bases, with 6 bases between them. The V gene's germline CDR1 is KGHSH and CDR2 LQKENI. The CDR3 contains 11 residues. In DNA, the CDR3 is TGTGCCAGCTCACCCGGGGGCGAGCAGTACTTC. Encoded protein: CASSPGGEQYF.

DNA of the CDR3: TGTGCCAGCAGCTTATTCCCATCGGGCCTACAAAGGAGGACGAGCACTGAAGCTTTCTTT. This gives the protein CASSLFPSGLQRRTSTEAFF. V is TRBV7-3 and J is TRBJ1-1; D not certain. CDR1 and CDR2 from the germline V gene are SGHTA and FQGTGA. V lost 2 bases and J 4 bases, leaving 29 bases between the germline ends. This CDR3 has 20 residues.

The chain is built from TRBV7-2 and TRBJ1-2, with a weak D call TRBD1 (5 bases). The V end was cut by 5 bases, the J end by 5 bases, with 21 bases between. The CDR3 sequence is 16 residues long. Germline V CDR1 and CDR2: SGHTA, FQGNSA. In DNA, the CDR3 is TGTGCCAGCAGCACGACCACCCGGACAAATATTTATGGCTACACCTTC. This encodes CASSTTTRTNIYGYTF.

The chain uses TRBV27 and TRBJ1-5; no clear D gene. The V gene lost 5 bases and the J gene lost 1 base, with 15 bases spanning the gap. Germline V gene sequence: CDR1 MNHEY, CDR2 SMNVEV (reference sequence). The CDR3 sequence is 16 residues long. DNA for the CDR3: TGTGCCAGCAGTGCGGGAGGCCCGGGCAGCAATCAGCCCCAGCATTTT. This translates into CASSAGGPGSNQPQHF.